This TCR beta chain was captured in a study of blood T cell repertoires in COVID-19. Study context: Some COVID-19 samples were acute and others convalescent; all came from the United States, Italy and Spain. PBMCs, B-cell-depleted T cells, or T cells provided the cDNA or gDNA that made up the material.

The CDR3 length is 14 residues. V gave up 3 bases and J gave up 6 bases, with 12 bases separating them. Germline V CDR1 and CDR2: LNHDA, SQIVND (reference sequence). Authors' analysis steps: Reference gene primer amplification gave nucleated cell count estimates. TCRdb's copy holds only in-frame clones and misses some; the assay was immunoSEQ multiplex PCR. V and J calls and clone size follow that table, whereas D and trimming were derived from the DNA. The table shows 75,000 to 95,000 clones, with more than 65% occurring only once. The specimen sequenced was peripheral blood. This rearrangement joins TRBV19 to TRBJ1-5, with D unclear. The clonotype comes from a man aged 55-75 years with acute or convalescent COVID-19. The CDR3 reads CASSMREASQPQHF. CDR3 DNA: TGTGCCAGTAGTATGAGGGAAGCCAGTCAGCCCCAGCATTTT.